This T cell receptor (beta chain) appears in the sequencing data of a study of prognosis after radiotherapy for stage I lung cancer. The overall study: Of the enrolled patients, 11 to 15 had newly diagnosed primary stage I lung tumors, while a few had oligometastatic NSCLC following surgical resection of the primary tumor. Therapy that ran concurrently with stereotactic body radiotherapy was given to no patient.

This clonotype was picked up many times. Amplicons of TCR beta CDR3 were generated from genomic DNA by two-round multiplex PCR. Amplification in first-round PCR relied on primers specific to each TRBV and TRBJ gene. In TCRdb, the multiplex PCR reads were re-called with MiXCR into one record per CDR3 protein. The data show approximately 20,000 distinct CDR3 sequences, over 25% seen once. Two separate time points each saw a draw of 6 to 6.5 milliliters of peripheral blood. The receptor was derived from a donor aged 50 or older with non-small cell lung cancer. Sequences were derived from PBMCs, sampled before or after stereotactic body radiation therapy (not recorded which).

This CDR3 reads CASSLGYNRGGPSEQYF. For the CDR3, the DNA is TGCGCCAGCAGCTTGGGGTATAACAGGGGAGGCCCGAGCGAGCAGTACTTC. The V call is TRBV5-1, the J call TRBJ2-7; D possibly corresponds to TRBD1 (7 bases). This CDR3 is 17 amino acids long. The germline gives CDR1 SGHRS, CDR2 YFSETQ. Trimming shortened V by 0 bases and J by 6 bases, and 22 bases separated the two germline ends. Variable domain in full (rest from reference TRBV5-1 and TRBJ2-7): KAGVTQTPRYLIKTRGQQVTLSCSPISGHRSVSWYQQTPGQGLQFLFEYFSETQRNKGNFPGRFSGRQFSNSRSEMNVSTLELGDSALYLCASSLGYNRGGPSEQYFGPGTRLTVT.